The 18 T cell receptor beta chains below all came from one sample that was sequenced in a study of CD8 T cells in ankylosing spondylitis. Whole-study findings and limits: It appeared that ankylosing spondylitis blood was characterized by a TCR beta motif of fewer than ten highly homologous variants.

MiXCR, applied by TCRdb to the 5' RACE reads, yields one record per CDR3 protein. The sample shows 700,000 to 850,000 distinct CDR3 sequences, roughly 12% of them seen only once. Antigen specificity for these receptors is unknown. The sequencing input was blood, either unsorted or a sorted T cell fraction (not recorded which). Receptor source: a male donor with ankylosing spondylitis.

The chain combines TRBV20-1 with TRBJ2-7; D may match TRBD1 or TRBD2 (5 bases each). Germline V CDR1 and CDR2: DFQATT, SNEGSKA (reference sequence). This CDR3 contains 13 residues. V was clipped by 5 bases and J by 7 bases, with 18 bases between them. This CDR3 reads CSAQAPRGGEQYF. The CDR3 DNA sequence: TGCAGTGCTCAAGCCCCGAGGGGTGGGGAGCAGTACTTC.

This clonotype was seen many times. The germline gene is not matched at one end of the junction; a read error may be the cause. The chain has TRBV7-2 and TRBJ2-7; D is unclear. Germline CDR1 and CDR2: SGHTA and FQGNSA. The CDR3 sequence is 14 residues long. The CDR3 DNA follows: TGCGCCAGCAGCTTGGTCGGGCCCTCCTACGAGCAGTACTTC. Protein sequence: CASSLVGPSYEQYF.

J is TRBJ2-7 and V is TRBV4-2; 9 bases align to TRBD1. CDR1 is LGHNA, CDR2 YNFKEQ, per germline. The junction had 10 bases not matched to a gene; V was cut back by 4 bases and J by 6 bases. There are 15 residues in the CDR3. The CDR3: CASSPAGTGRSEQYF. DNA of the CDR3: TGTGCCAGCAGCCCCGCCGGGACAGGGAGGAGCGAGCAGTACTTC.

This clonotype has just a few counts. The chain combines TRBV11-2 with TRBJ2-5; 16 bases align to TRBD2. CDR1 is SGHAT, CDR2 FQNNGV, per germline. The V segment lost 3 bases and the J segment 2 bases; nucleotides outside the gene matches: 6. The CDR3 covers 18 residues. The CDR3 region has the DNA TGTGCCAGCAGCTTGGGACTAGCGGGAGGGCCGGGTCAAGAGACCCAGTACTTC. Protein: CASSLGLAGGPGQETQYF.

The table lists this clonotype with many counts. This chain uses TRBV20-1 with TRBJ2-1, with 8 bases fitting TRBD2. V lost 3 bases and J lost 4; bases outside the gene matches: 5. Germline loops: CDR1 DFQATT, CDR2 SNEGSKA (reference sequence). This CDR3 spans 14 amino acids. In DNA form, the CDR3 reads TGCAGTGCTAGGACTACTAGCGGTTACAATGAGCAGTTCTTC. Protein: CSARTTSGYNEQFF.

This rearrangement joins TRBV20-1 to TRBJ2-7; D not resolved. The CDR3 runs 13 residues. V dropped 2 bases and J dropped 4 bases, with 12 bases sitting between them. Germline V gene data show CDR1 as DFQATT and CDR2 as SNEGSKA (reference sequence). The chain's CDR3 is CSARQVFQYEQYF. CDR3 nucleotide sequence: TGCAGTGCTAGACAGGTCTTCCAGTACGAGCAGTACTTC.

This clonotype occurred a few times. The chain employs TRBV12-3 or TRBV12-4 and TRBJ2-7; tentatively, D is TRBD1 (5 bases). This CDR3 contains 13 residues. V lost 1 base and J 7 bases, leaving 11 bases between the germline ends. As DNA, the CDR3 is TGTGCCAGCAGTTTAGGGGGCTCCTCGGAGCAGTACTTC. Translation gives CASSLGGSSEQYF.

V usage is TRBV7-2 and J usage is TRBJ1-1, with 9 bases matching TRBD1. Germline V CDR1 and CDR2: SGHTA, FQGNSA. The CDR3 is made up of 15 amino acids. J was trimmed by 6 bases and V by 5 bases; bases with no gene match: 10. The CDR3 DNA follows: TGTGCCAGCAGCCCGCGGGACAGGGTTGTAGCTGAAGCTTTCTTT. Translation: CASSPRDRVVAEAFF.

This clonotype was seen more than once but under ten times. The chain joins TRBV12-3 or TRBV12-4 to TRBJ2-1; D possibly corresponds to TRBD2 (6 bases). V dropped 6 bases and J dropped 3 bases, with 12 bases sitting between them. The CDR3 contains 14 residues. CDR3 bases: TGTGCCAGCAGCGGGGGAACGTACTACAATGAGCAGTTCTTC. The encoded protein is CASSGGTYYNEQFF.

This clonotype was picked up one time. The chain employs TRBV5-4 and TRBJ2-5, with D possibly matching TRBD2 (5 bases). This CDR3 comprises 15 residues. V was pared by 2 bases and J by 0 bases, with 11 bases between. Germline assignment: CDR1 SGHNT and CDR2 YYREEE (reference sequence). The CDR3 nucleotides are TGTGCCAGCAGCTTAAAGCGGCAAAACCAAGAGACCCAGTACTTC. Protein: CASSLKRQNQETQYF.

The chain employs TRBV7-2 and TRBJ2-2; TRBD1 aligns across 9 bases. V was pared by 5 bases and J by 4 bases, with 8 bases of the junction left unmatched. This CDR3 is built from 16 residues. Germline CDR1 and CDR2: SGHTA and FQGNSA. The CDR3 here is CASSHRDRAATGELFF. The CDR3 DNA reads as TGTGCCAGCAGCCACCGGGACAGGGCTGCCACCGGGGAGCTGTTTTTT.

This clonotype was seen ten or more times. CDR3 residues: CSARKTSRDYEQYF. CDR3 DNA sequence: TGCAGTGCTAGAAAGACTAGCAGGGATTACGAGCAGTACTTC. This rearrangement joins TRBV20-1 to TRBJ2-7, with 7 bases fitting TRBD2. Germline CDR1 and CDR2: DFQATT and SNEGSKA (reference sequence). The CDR3 sequence is 14 residues long. Trimming took 2 bases from V and 4 from J; bases not matched to a gene: 8.

The chain couples TRBV7-2 to TRBJ1-4, with no clear D. V dropped 5 bases and J dropped 7 bases, with 11 bases sitting between them. The germline V gene has CDR1 SGHTA and CDR2 FQGNSA. The CDR3 sequence is 13 residues long. This CDR3 is CASSPRMFEKLFF. Here the CDR3 DNA reads TGTGCCAGCAGCCCCAGGATGTTTGAAAAACTGTTTTTT.

A few counts support this clonotype. This chain joins TRBV28 and TRBJ1-2; D not resolved. Deletions cut 6 bases from V and 4 bases from J, with 12 bases between. The CDR3 is made up of 13 amino acids. Germline assignment: CDR1 MDHEN and CDR2 SYDVKM. CDR3 sequence (DNA): TGTGCCAGCAGGCCCCCCAGACGCTATGGCTACACCTTC. This sequence encodes CASRPPRRYGYTF.

The chain recombines TRBV9 with TRBJ1-1; no clear D. V was trimmed by 0 bases and J by 7 bases, leaving 13 bases between them. The CDR3 contains 14 residues. In germline, CDR1 is SGDLS, CDR2 YYNGEE. DNA of the CDR3: TGTGCCAGCAGCGTAGGCGGCAGACGAAGTGAAGCTTTCTTT. Translated: CASSVGGRRSEAFF.

The sample holds a few counts of this clonotype. The chain employs TRBV20-1 and TRBJ1-6, with D perhaps matching TRBD1 (5 bases). CDR1 and CDR2 from the germline V gene are DFQATT and SNEGSKA (reference sequence). This CDR3 has 13 amino acids. Trimming pared 4 bases from V and 9 bases from J, leaving 13 bases between. The CDR3: CSAMGQYPSPLHF. The CDR3 DNA reads as TGCAGTGCTATGGGGCAGTACCCTTCACCCCTCCACTTT.

This rearrangement joins TRBV2 to TRBJ2-3, with TRBD1 identical over 7 bases. The CDR3 sequence is 12 residues long. V dropped 6 bases and J dropped 6; count of bases not matched to a gene: 3. Germline CDR1 SNHLY, CDR2 FYNNEI. The CDR3: CASREGADTQYF. CDR3 DNA sequence: TGTGCCAGCAGAGAGGGGGCGGATACGCAGTATTTT.

The chain recombines TRBV20-1 with TRBJ1-1; unclear D gene. This CDR3 is 17 amino acids long. The V end lost 0 bases, the J end lost 0 bases, and 17 bases lay between the germline ends. CDR1 is DFQATT and CDR2 is SNEGSKA in the germline V gene (reference sequence). The CDR3 sequence: CSARDLDGGAMNTEAFF. In DNA, the CDR3 is TGCAGTGCTAGAGACTTGGACGGAGGAGCCATGAACACTGAAGCTTTCTTT.